The 16 T cell receptor beta chains presented below share a single source sample, sequenced in a study of regulatory T cells in long-lasting Graves disease. Building of the TCR beta libraries involved iRepertoire HTBI primers and Arm-PCR of CDR3 regions. Using its own MiXCR run on the multiplex PCR reads, TCRdb lists one record per CDR3 protein. The repertoire holds about 420,000 distinct CDR3 sequences, with roughly 15% as singletons. The time point denotes: newly diagnosed GD, antithyroid drugs for less than 3 months. RNA isolated from PBMCs was used to make the TCR library. The same data also went into a second study, on T cells in Graves' hyperthyroidism and ophthalmopathy.

The sequencing here drew on peripheral blood mononuclear cells (PBMCs), taken at new diagnosis, from a patient treated with antithyroid drugs. The receptors here all came from a woman aged 18-29 years with Graves disease.

This sequence joins TRBV6-2 or TRBV6-3 and TRBJ2-1, with no clear D. Germline V gives CDR1 MNHEY, CDR2 SVGEGT. Trimming cost V 4 bases and J 2 bases, with 6 bases left between them. The CDR3 runs 13 residues. DNA of the CDR3: TGTGCCAGCAGTTTCCGCCCCTACAATGAGCAGTTCTTC. Its protein is CASSFRPYNEQFF.

The sample holds many counts of this clonotype. The chain carries TRBV11-2 and TRBJ2-2, with 7 bases aligning to TRBD2. The CDR3 length is 16 residues. V lost 5 bases to trimming and J lost 0 bases; unmatched junction nucleotides: 6. Looked up from germline, CDR1 is SGHAT and CDR2 is FQNNGV. The CDR3: CASSTEAGTNTGELFF. CDR3 nucleotide sequence: TGTGCCAGCAGCACCGAAGCGGGAACGAACACCGGGGAGCTGTTTTTT.

This clonotype has just a few counts. This chain links TRBV7-2 with TRBJ1-5; D gene unclear. V lost 1 base and J 1 base, leaving 8 bases between the germline ends. Germline CDR1 and CDR2: SGHTA and FQGNSA. The CDR3 spans 15 residues. CDR3 nucleotides: TGTGCCAGCAGCTTAGGAATGTGGAGCAATCAGCCCCAGCATTTT. Amino acid sequence: CASSLGMWSNQPQHF.

The sample holds a few counts of this clonotype. The chain uses TRBV30 and TRBJ2-1; 10 nucleotides agree with TRBD2. CDR1 GTSNPN and CDR2 SVGIG come from the germline V gene (reference sequence). The CDR3 consists of 17 residues. Trimming took 0 bases from V and 0 from J; bases not matched to a gene: 5. The CDR3 bases are TGTGCCTGGAGTGTATGGCCTAGCGGGAGCTCCTACAATGAGCAGTTCTTC. This encodes CAWSVWPSGSSYNEQFF.

V usage is TRBV2 and J usage is TRBJ1-5; unclear D gene. This CDR3 has 15 residues. The V gene's germline CDR1 is SNHLY and CDR2 FYNNEI. The V end was cut by 5 bases, the J end by 2 bases, with 13 bases between. DNA for the CDR3: TGTGCCAGCAGTCCTTGGCCCGGGGGCAATCAGCCCCAGCATTTT. This gives the protein CASSPWPGGNQPQHF.

The chain employs TRBV20-1 and TRBJ1-2, with a tentative D call TRBD1 (6 bases). The CDR3 spans 11 residues. Germline V lookup: CDR1 DFQATT, CDR2 SNEGSKA (reference sequence). Trimming left V 6 bases short and J 8 bases short, with 13 bases between. CDR3 loop: CSAGGGAGYTF. The CDR3 DNA reads TGCAGTGCCGGGGGGGGGGCCGGCTACACCTTC.

In this sample, this clonotype turned up many times. The chain couples TRBV11-3 to TRBJ1-1, with a tentative D call TRBD1 (5 bases). Between the trimmed V and J ends, which lost 5 bases and 0 bases, there was a span of 13 bases. The CDR3 covers 15 residues. Per germline, CDR1 SGHNT and CDR2 YENEEA. DNA of the CDR3: TGTGCCAGCAGCCAACGGGGGGGGGTGAACACTGAAGCTTTCTTT. Protein sequence: CASSQRGGVNTEAFF.

This clonotype was seen a handful of times. The V gene is TRBV2, the J gene TRBJ1-5; D gene ambiguous. Germline CDR1 is SNHLY and CDR2 is FYNNEI. V gave up 5 bases and J gave up 9 bases, with 11 bases separating them. This CDR3 has 12 residues. CDR3 residues: CASSTVTRPQHF. The CDR3 nucleotides are TGTGCCAGCAGTACGGTCACTCGGCCCCAGCATTTT.

As to this clonotype: A single base separates this from a much larger clone, so it may be a read error. The V gene is TRBV20-1, the J gene TRBJ2-7; D call uncertain. Germline CDR1 reads DFQATT; CDR2 reads SNEGSKA (reference sequence). This CDR3 is built from 14 residues. Trimming stripped 3 bases from V and 7 bases from J, with 19 bases between. CDR3 in amino acids: CSASPDPSGNEQYF. The CDR3 bases are TGCAGTGCTAGCCCGGACCCGTCAGGCAATGAGCAGTACTTC.

This clonotype was recorded a few times. This rearrangement joins TRBV5-1 to TRBJ2-2; no clear D gene. Germline CDR1 reads SGHRS; CDR2 reads YFSETQ. The length of the CDR3 is 13 residues. The V gene lost 0 bases and the J gene lost 5 bases, with 5 bases spanning the gap. In DNA form, the CDR3 reads TGCGCCAGCAGCTTGGGGGAAACCGGGGAGCTGTTTTTT. It yields the protein CASSLGETGELFF.

This clonotype was detected ten times or more. V gene TRBV6-1 combines with J gene TRBJ2-3; TRBD1 might be the D (6 bases). The CDR3 length is 15 residues. In germline, CDR1 is MNHNS, CDR2 SASEGT. V was pared by 2 bases and J by 4 bases, with 13 bases between. The CDR3 region is CASSESDGGPDTQYF. Here the CDR3 DNA reads TGTGCCAGCAGTGAATCTGATGGGGGCCCAGATACGCAGTATTTT.

This chain connects TRBV24-1 to TRBJ2-3; D not certain. Germline-derived CDR1 and CDR2 are KGHDR and SFDVKD. V lost 3 bases to trimming and J lost 5 bases, with 8 bases between them. The CDR3 has 13 residues. The CDR3 sequence: CATSDPPGDTQYF. In DNA, the CDR3 is TGTGCCACCAGTGATCCACCAGGAGATACGCAGTATTTT.

The sample holds many counts of this clonotype. The rearrangement links TRBV10-3 to TRBJ1-5; possibly TRBD1 for D (5 bases). The CDR3 is made up of 15 amino acids. Germline V lookup: CDR1 ENHRY, CDR2 SYGVKD. The V end lost 2 bases, the J end lost 6 bases, and 14 bases lay between the germline ends. The CDR3 loop is CAISENRLGGQPQHF. CDR3 sequence (DNA): TGTGCCATCAGTGAGAACAGGCTCGGCGGTCAGCCCCAGCATTTT.

The sample holds a few counts of this clonotype. This rearrangement joins TRBV24-1 to TRBJ1-1; D is perhaps TRBD1 (5 bases). The CDR3 consists of 12 residues. Germline loops: CDR1 KGHDR, CDR2 SFDVKD. V was cut by 9 bases and J by 3 bases, with 10 bases left in between. The CDR3 DNA sequence: TGTGCCACCGGGGGGGTAGACACTGAAGCTTTCTTT. It yields the protein CATGGVDTEAFF.

This clonotype has more than one count but fewer than ten. V and J are TRBV6-1 and TRBJ2-3, with D unclear. The V end was cut by 10 bases, the J end by 0 bases, with 17 bases between. The germline V gene encodes CDR1 MNHNS and CDR2 SASEGT. The CDR3 consists of 15 residues. CDR3 coding DNA: TGTGCCACCTCCTTCCAGCGCACCAGCACAGATACGCAGTATTTT. It yields the protein CATSFQRTSTDTQYF.

This clonotype turned up a few times. The V gene is TRBV10-3, the J gene TRBJ2-1, with 7 bases lining up with TRBD1. The germline V gene encodes CDR1 ENHRY and CDR2 SYGVKD. V was pared by 6 bases and J by 6 bases, with 2 bases of the junction left unmatched. This CDR3 has 12 residues. DNA for the CDR3: TGTGCCATCAGGAGGGACAGCAATGAGCAGTTCTTC. Its translation is CAIRRDSNEQFF.